The entry below gives a single TCR beta chain sequence along with its context. Its antigen is unidentified. At one of its ends the junction is not consistent with the germline gene, which may arise from a read error. Using immunoSEQ multiplex PCR, the repertoire was profiled, and TCRdb retains in-frame clones only, with some absent. This table has roughly 52,000 clones, 84% appearing once. The data are from a study of a mutant IDH1 vaccine in newly diagnosed glioma. Overall study: Radiotherapy, temozolomide, or both had been given previously, and both were given to most.

Study-wide results and caveats: No link was apparently found between pseudoprogression and changes in top peripheral T cell clonotypes.

Described time point: week 35, safety follow-up. Vaccination comprised doses that each held 300 ug of mutant IDH1 20-mer peptide, plus topical imiquimod. The TCR comes from a young woman with glioma. This specimen consisted of PBMCs, obtained from a glioma patient whose treatment included an IDH1 peptide vaccine.

Written as DNA, the CDR3 is TGTGCTAGCAGCCCCATCCAGGGGTCTTGGGAGCAGTACTTC. It specifies CASSPIQGSWEQYF. The chain is built from TRBV7-7 and TRBJ2-7; tentatively, D is TRBD1 (6 bases). CDR1 is SSHAT, CDR2 FNYEAQ, per germline (reference sequence). The CDR3 covers 14 residues.